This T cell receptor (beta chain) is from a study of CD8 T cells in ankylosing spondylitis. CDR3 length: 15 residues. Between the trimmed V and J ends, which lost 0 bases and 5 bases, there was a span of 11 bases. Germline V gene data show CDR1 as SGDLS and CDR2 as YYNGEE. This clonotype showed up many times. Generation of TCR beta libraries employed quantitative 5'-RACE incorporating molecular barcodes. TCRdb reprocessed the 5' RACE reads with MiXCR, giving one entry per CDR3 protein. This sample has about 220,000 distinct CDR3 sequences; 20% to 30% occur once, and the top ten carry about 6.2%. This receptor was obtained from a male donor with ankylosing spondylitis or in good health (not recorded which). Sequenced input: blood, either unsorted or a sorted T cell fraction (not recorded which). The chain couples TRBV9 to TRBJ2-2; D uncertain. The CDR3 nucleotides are TGTGCCAGCAGCGTAGCCTCCCTTAGGACCGGGGAGCTGTTTTTT. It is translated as CASSVASLRTGELFF.